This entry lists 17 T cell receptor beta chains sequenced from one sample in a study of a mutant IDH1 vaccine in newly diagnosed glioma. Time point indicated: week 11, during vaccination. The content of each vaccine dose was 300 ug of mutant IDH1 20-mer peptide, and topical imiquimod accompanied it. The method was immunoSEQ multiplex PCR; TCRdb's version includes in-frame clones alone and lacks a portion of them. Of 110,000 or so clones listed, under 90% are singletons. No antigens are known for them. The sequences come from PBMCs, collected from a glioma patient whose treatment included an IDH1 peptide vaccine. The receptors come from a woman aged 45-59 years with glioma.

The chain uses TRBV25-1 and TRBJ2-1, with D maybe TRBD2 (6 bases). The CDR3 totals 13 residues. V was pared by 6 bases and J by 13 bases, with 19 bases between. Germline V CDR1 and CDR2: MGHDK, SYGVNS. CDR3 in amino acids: CASSEIGTWDQFF. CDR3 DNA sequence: TGTGCCAGCAGCGAAATCGGGACTTGGGATCAGTTCTTC. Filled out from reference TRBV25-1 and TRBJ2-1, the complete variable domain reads EADIYQTPRYLVIGTGKKITLECSQTMGHDKMYWYQQDPGMELHLIHYSYGVNSTEKGDLSSESTVSRIRTEHFPLTLESARPSHTSQYLCASSEIGTWDQFFGPGTRLTVL.

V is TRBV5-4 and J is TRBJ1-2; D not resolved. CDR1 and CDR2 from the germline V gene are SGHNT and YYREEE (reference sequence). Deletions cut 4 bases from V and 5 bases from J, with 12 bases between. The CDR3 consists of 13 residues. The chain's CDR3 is CASSPQEVYGYTF. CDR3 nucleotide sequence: TGTGCCAGCAGCCCCCAGGAGGTTTATGGCTACACCTTC.

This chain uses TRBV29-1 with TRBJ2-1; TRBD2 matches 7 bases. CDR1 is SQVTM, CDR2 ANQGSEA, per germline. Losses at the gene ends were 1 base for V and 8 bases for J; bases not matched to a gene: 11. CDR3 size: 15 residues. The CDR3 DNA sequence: TGCAGCGTTGAAGGGGGACTACTACCGAGGGATGAGCAGTTCTTC. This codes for CSVEGGLLPRDEQFF.

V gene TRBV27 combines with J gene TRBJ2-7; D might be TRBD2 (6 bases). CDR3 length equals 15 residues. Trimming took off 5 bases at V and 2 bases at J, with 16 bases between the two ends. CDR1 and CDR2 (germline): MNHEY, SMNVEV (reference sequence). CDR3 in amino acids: CASSPPDGGTYEQYF. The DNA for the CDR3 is TGTGCCAGCAGTCCACCTGACGGAGGGACCTACGAGCAGTACTTC.

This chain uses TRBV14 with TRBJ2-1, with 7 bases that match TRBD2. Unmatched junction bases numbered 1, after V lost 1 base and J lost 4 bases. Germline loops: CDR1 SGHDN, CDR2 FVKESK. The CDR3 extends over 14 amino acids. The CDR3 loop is CASSQVGRYNEQFF. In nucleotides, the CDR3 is TGTGCCAGCAGCCAAGTCGGGAGGTACAATGAGCAGTTCTTC.

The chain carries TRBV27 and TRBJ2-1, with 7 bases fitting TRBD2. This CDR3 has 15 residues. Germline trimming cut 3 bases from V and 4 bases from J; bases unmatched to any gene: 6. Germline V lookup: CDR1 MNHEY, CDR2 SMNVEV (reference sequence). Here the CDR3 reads CASSLGLAAYNEQFF. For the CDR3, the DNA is TGTGCCAGCAGTTTGGGGCTAGCGGCTTACAATGAGCAGTTCTTC.

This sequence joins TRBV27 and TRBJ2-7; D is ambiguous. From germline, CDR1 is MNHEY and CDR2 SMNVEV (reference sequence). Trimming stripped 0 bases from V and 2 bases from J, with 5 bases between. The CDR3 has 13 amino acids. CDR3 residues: CASSLSSAYEQYF. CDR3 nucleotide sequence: TGTGCCAGCAGTTTATCGAGCGCCTACGAGCAGTACTTC.

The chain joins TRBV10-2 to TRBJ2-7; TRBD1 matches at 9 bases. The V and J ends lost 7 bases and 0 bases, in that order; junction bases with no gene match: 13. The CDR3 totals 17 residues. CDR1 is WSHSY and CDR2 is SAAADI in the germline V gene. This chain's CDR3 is CASTGTGTPLSSYEQYF. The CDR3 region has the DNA TGCGCCAGCACCGGGACAGGGACTCCACTTAGCTCCTACGAGCAGTACTTC.

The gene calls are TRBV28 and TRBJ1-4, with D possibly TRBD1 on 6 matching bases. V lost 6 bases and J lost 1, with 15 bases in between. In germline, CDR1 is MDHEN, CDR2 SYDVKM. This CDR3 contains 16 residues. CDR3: CASSLDTGRTNEKLFF. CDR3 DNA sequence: TGTGCCAGCAGCCTAGATACAGGGAGAACTAATGAAAAACTGTTTTTT.

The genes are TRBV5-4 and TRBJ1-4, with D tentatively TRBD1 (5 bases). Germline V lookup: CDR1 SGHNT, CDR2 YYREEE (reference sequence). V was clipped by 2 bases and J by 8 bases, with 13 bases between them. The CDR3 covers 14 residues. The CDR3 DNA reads TGTGCCAGCAGCTTTGTCGGGGGAGGGGAAAAACTGTTTTTT. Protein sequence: CASSFVGGGEKLFF.

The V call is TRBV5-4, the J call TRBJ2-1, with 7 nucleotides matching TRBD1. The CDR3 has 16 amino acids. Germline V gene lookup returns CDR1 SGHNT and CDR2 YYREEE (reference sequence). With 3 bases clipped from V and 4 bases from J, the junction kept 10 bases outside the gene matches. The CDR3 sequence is CASSSGRQGDYNEQFF. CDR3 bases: TGTGCCAGCAGCTCCGGTAGGCAGGGGGATTACAATGAGCAGTTCTTC.

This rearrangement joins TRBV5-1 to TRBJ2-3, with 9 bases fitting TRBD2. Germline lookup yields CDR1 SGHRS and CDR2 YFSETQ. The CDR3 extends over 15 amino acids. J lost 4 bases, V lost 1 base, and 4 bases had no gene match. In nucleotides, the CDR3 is TGCGCCAGCAGCTTGAGCGGGAGGCTTGCAGATACGCAGTATTTT. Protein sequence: CASSLSGRLADTQYF.

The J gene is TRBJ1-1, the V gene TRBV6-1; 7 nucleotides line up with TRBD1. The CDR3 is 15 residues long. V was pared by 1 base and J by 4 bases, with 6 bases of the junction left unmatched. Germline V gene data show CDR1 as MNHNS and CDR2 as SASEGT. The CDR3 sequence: CASSEERQGSTEAFF. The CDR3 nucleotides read TGTGCCAGCAGTGAAGAGAGACAGGGATCCACTGAAGCTTTCTTT.

The CDR3 DNA follows: TGTGCCAGCAGGCCGTTCGTGGCAGCTAATGAAAAACTGTTTTTT. Translating gives CASRPFVAANEKLFF. V and J are TRBV6-1 and TRBJ1-4; D uncertain. Trimming pared 6 bases from V and 3 bases from J, leaving 14 bases between. Germline lookup yields CDR1 MNHNS and CDR2 SASEGT. This CDR3 region has 15 residues.

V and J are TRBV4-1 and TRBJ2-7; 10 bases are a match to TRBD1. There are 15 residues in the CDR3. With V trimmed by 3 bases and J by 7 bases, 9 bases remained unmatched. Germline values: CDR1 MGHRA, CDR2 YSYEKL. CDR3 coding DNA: TGCGCCAGCAGCCAGCTCGGACAGGGGGTGAGGGAGCAGTACTTC. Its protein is CASSQLGQGVREQYF.

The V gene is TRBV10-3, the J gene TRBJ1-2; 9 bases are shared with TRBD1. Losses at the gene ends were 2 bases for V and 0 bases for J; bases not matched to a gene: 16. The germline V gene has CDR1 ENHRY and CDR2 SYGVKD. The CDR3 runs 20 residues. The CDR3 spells CAISEPDRGHKRVANYGYTF. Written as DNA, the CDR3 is TGTGCCATCAGTGAGCCGGACAGGGGCCATAAAAGGGTAGCTAACTATGGCTACACCTTC.

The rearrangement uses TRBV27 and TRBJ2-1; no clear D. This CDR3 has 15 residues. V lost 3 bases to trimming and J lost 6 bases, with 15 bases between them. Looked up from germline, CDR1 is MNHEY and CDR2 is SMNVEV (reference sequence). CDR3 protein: CASSLVRYMVNEQFF. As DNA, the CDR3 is TGTGCCAGCAGTTTGGTCCGATACATGGTCAATGAGCAGTTCTTC.